The source of this TCR beta chain is a study of blood T cells in healthy people across ages. Study-wide background: The template switching approach captured approximately one barcoded beta molecule for every two T cells. General observations from the study: In these data, TCR beta diversity tracked strongly with naive T cell percentage. While age rose, TCR beta diversity per million T cells dropped in a roughly linear way. Diversity estimates from one million T cells were considered underestimates.

Sample-barcoded 5' priming and a J-beta primer mix drove a second PCR of roughly 6 to 12 cycles. TCRdb independently ran MiXCR on the 5' RACE reads; one entry per CDR3 protein. Of 600,000 to 650,000 distinct CDR3 sequences listed, about 53% were seen once; the top ten hold roughly 34%. Trimming took 6 bases from V and 5 from J; bases not matched to a gene: 14. The CDR3 contains 16 residues. Concerning this clonotype: What it binds is unknown.

This sequence originates from a man in his 60s in good health. The V call is TRBV12-3 or TRBV12-4, the J call TRBJ2-3; 7 bases are shared with TRBD2. Source material: blood. The CDR3 reads CASSARGRGEVDTQYF. CDR3 bases: TGTGCCAGCAGCGCCCGCGGACGGGGGGAGGTAGATACGCAGTATTTT.